This T cell receptor (beta chain) emerged from a study of T cell changes during pregnancy in multiple sclerosis. Germline CDR1 reads MNHNY; CDR2 reads SVGAGI (reference sequence). This CDR3 has 11 residues. Deletions cut 6 bases from V and 4 bases from J, with 4 bases between. Data came from immunoSEQ multiplex PCR; TCRdb stores just in-frame clones and leaves some out. This sample carries tens of thousands of clones, nearly 95% of them seen once, and the ten largest clones take 0.13% to 0.15%. This clonotype was obtained from a female donor with multiple sclerosis, enrolled in a pregnancy study. This material consisted of CD4+ T cells from peripheral blood mononuclear cells, taken after pregnancy. The chain employs TRBV6-6 and TRBJ2-1; unclear D gene. The CDR3 bases are TGTGCCAGCAGGTCATACAATGAGCAGTTCTTC. Protein: CASRSYNEQFF.